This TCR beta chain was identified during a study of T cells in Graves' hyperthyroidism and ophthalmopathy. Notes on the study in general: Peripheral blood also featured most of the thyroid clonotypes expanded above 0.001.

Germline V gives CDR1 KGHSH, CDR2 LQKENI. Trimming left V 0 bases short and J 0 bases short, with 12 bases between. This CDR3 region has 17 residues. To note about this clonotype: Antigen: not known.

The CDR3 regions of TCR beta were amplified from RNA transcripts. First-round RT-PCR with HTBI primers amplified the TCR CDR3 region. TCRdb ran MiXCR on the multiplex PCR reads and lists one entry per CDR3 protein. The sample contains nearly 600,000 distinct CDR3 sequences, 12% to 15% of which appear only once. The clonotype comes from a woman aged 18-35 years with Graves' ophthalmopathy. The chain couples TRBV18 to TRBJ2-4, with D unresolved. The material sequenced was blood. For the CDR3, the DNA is TGTGCCAGCTCACCACCGGAAGGATTCTCAGCCAAAAACATTCAGTACTTC. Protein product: CASSPPEGFSAKNIQYF.